This TCR beta chain was documented in a study of blood T cell repertoires in COVID-19. For the study at large: From the United States, Italy and Spain came samples of acute and convalescent COVID-19.

Some clones are missing from TCRdb's copy, which holds only in-frame ones; the method was immunoSEQ multiplex PCR. The sample carries fewer than 150,000 clones, 84% recorded once. Germline lookup yields CDR1 ENHRY and CDR2 SYGVKD. V lost 6 bases to trimming and J lost 11 bases; unmatched junction nucleotides: 8. The CDR3 spans 12 residues. The origin of this receptor is a woman aged 18-29 years who had been exposed to COVID-19. This sequence joins TRBV10-3 and TRBJ1-1, with 8 bases identical to TRBD1. The sample was PBMCs or T cells enriched from blood (not recorded which). The DNA of the CDR3 is TGTGCCATCAGGGCGCCGGGACAGGAGGCTTTCTTT. Its translation is CAIRAPGQEAFF.